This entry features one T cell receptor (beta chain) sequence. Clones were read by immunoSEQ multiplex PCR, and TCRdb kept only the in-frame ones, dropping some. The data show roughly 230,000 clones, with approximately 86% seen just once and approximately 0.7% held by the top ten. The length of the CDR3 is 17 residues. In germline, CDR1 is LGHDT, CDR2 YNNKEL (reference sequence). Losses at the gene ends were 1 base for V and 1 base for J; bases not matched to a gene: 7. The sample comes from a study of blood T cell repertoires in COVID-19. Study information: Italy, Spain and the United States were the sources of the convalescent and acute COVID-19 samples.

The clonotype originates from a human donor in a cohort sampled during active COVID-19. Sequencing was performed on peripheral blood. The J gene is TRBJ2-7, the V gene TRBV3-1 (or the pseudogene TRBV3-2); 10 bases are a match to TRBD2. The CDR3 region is CASSQAPVAGGSYEQYF. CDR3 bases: TGTGCCAGCAGCCAAGCCCCCGTAGCGGGGGGTTCCTACGAGCAGTACTTC.